The source of this TCR beta chain is a study of T cells in Graves' hyperthyroidism and ophthalmopathy. The study defined stable Graves' hyperthyroidism as no ophthalmopathy progression within 18 months. Newly diagnosed hyperthyroidism, duration under 2 months, in patients aged 18 to 65. Diagnosis rested on symptoms, serum thyroxine and TRAb, thyroid ultrasound, and orbital computed tomography. This clonotype was counted at least ten times. Its target is not known. RNA transcripts served as the template for amplifying TCR beta CDR3 regions. Using the HTBI primer set, a first-round RT-PCR was run on the TCR CDR3. TCRdb called the multiplex PCR reads again in MiXCR, with one record for every CDR3 protein. In the table there are 480,000 or so distinct CDR3 sequences, approximately 15% of which are singletons. Overall study findings and caveats: Most expanded thyroid clonotypes above 0.001 recurred in blood.

The CDR3 totals 14 residues. Per germline, CDR1 DFQATT and CDR2 SNEGSKA (reference sequence). Trimming shortened V by 5 bases and J by 5 bases, and 16 bases separated the two germline ends. J is TRBJ2-1 and V is TRBV20-1; D might be TRBD2 (6 bases). Specimen: blood. The sequence was collected from a woman under 30 with Graves' hyperthyroidism. The CDR3 here is CSALSPTGDNEQFF. The CDR3 DNA is TGCAGTGCTCTCTCCCCCACGGGGGACAATGAGCAGTTCTTC.